In its sample, the clone carrying this TCR beta chain was seen many times. Its antigen is not identified. The source of the sample is a study of T-cell reconstitution after alpha-beta-depleted transplantation in children. Unique molecular identifiers tagged the TCRbeta library. TCRdb re-derived calls from the PCR reads in MiXCR, one entry per CDR3 protein. The sample carries 200,000 or so distinct CDR3 sequences, about 8.2% recorded once. The study's findings and limits: Diversity of TCRbeta at day 60 was high in some patients, arising from surviving recipient T cells and thymic progenitors. Several hundred graft clones that had expanded were reportedly the source of alpha-beta T cells about two months after transplant. Fresh T-cell production supplied most of the T-cell counts and diversity seen one year after transplant.

Sequencing was performed on PBMCs, mostly from graft donor cells, taken 360 days after TCRalphabeta/CD19-depleted stem cell transplant. The clonotype comes from a male patient between 2 and 15 years old who had a stem cell transplant for acute myeloid leukemia, so the T cells may come from the graft donor.

CDR3 in amino acids: CATSRAGTGPWPQHF. In DNA, the CDR3 is TGTGCCACCAGCAGAGCCGGGACAGGACCTTGGCCCCAGCATTTT. The chain is built from TRBV15 and TRBJ1-5; TRBD1 matches 8 bases. The CDR3 consists of 15 residues. Looked up from germline, CDR1 is LNHNV and CDR2 is YYDKDF (reference sequence). The V segment lost 1 base and the J segment 9 bases; nucleotides outside the gene matches: 8.